The 18 T cell receptor beta chains presented below share a single source sample, sequenced in a study of blood T cell repertoires in COVID-19 (dated by TCRdb to the early 2020s). The library was generated by the immunoSEQ multiplex PCR assay. TCRdb stores this immuneACCESS table with in-frame sequences only. Part of the clones is absent; in the studies checked, under half of the shortfall reflects unresolved V genes, and no reason is known for the rest. This sample comprises fewer than 350,000 clones, around 90% of them detected only once. The top ten clonotypes cover approximately 2.7% of the sample. Sequencing was carried out using PBMCs or T cells enriched from blood (not recorded which). The source of these receptors is a man between 35 and 55 years old who had been exposed to COVID-19.

The V call is TRBV29-1, the J call TRBJ2-1; 7 nucleotides line up with TRBD2. Germline lookup yields CDR1 SQVTM and CDR2 ANQGSEA. The CDR3 sequence is 14 residues long. V shed 8 bases, J shed 2 bases, and the junction held 9 bases outside the gene matches. This chain's CDR3 is CSSGASGAYNEQFF. The CDR3 DNA sequence: TGCAGCTCTGGGGCTAGCGGAGCCTACAATGAGCAGTTCTTC.

This sequence joins TRBV4-3 and TRBJ2-1, with 10 positions matching TRBD2. Germline V gives CDR1 LGHNA, CDR2 YSLEER. V lost 4 bases to trimming and J lost 4 bases; unmatched junction nucleotides: 13. The length of the CDR3 is 18 residues. CDR3 protein: CASSPTGVAGGGYNEQFF. For the CDR3, the DNA is TGCGCCAGCAGCCCCACGGGGGTAGCGGGAGGCGGGTACAATGAGCAGTTCTTC.

The J gene is TRBJ1-3, the V gene TRBV7-3; D remains unclear. Trimming cost V 3 bases and J 2 bases, with 8 bases left between them. Germline CDR1 and CDR2: SGHTA and FQGTGA. CDR3 size: 14 residues. For the CDR3, the DNA is TGTGCCAGCAGCTTTGGTGGGCCTGGAAACACCATATATTTT. The encoded protein is CASSFGGPGNTIYF.

V gene TRBV12-5 combines with J gene TRBJ2-2; the match to TRBD2 covers 11 bases. This CDR3 contains 19 residues. Trimming removed 1 base from V and 1 base from J; junction bases left unmatched: 8. CDR1 LGHNT and CDR2 FRNRAP come from the germline V gene. Written as DNA, the CDR3 is TGTGCTAGTGGTTTGGATCGTCTAGCGGGAGGAAAGAACACCGGGGAGCTGTTTTTT. Protein: CASGLDRLAGGKNTGELFF.

The chain combines TRBV9 with TRBJ2-7; tentative D call: TRBD2 (6 bases). V gave up 3 bases and J gave up 6 bases, with 22 bases separating them. The CDR3 is made up of 16 amino acids. Germline values: CDR1 SGDLS, CDR2 YYNGEE. In DNA form, the CDR3 reads TGTGCCAGCAGCGAGGGGTACGGGAGAGGAACAGGCGAGCAGTACTTC. It is translated as CASSEGYGRGTGEQYF.

V usage is TRBV6-1 and J usage is TRBJ2-5; 7 bases are shared with TRBD1. Losses at the gene ends were 4 bases for V and 4 bases for J; bases not matched to a gene: 3. Germline V gene lookup returns CDR1 MNHNS and CDR2 SASEGT. CDR3 length: 13 amino acids. CDR3 nucleotide sequence: TGTGCCAGCAGTGGAGCAGGGGGAGAGACCCAGTACTTC. This sequence encodes CASSGAGGETQYF.

The rearrangement links TRBV14 to TRBJ1-1; 11 bases match TRBD1. Trimming removed 1 base from V and 9 bases from J; junction bases left unmatched: 16. The CDR3 has 18 residues. Looked up from germline, CDR1 is SGHDN and CDR2 is FVKESK. CDR3 residues: CASSQGPFKRTGGAKAFF. The CDR3 DNA follows: TGTGCCAGCAGCCAAGGTCCTTTTAAGAGGACAGGGGGCGCGAAAGCTTTCTTT.

This chain joins TRBV9 and TRBJ1-3; 8 bases map to TRBD1. V dropped 5 bases and J dropped 0; count of bases not matched to a gene: 16. From germline, CDR1 is SGDLS and CDR2 YYNGEE. The CDR3 runs to 19 residues. As DNA, the CDR3 is TGTGCCAGCAGTTCCCCGGGGACAGGTTCCCCGAGCTCTGGAAACACCATATATTTT. This encodes CASSSPGTGSPSSGNTIYF.

CDR3 sequence reads: CASSPEGLAGGDTGELFF. Here the CDR3 DNA reads TGTGCCAGCAGCCCGGAGGGACTAGCGGGAGGAGACACCGGGGAGCTGTTTTTT. V is TRBV4-2 and J is TRBJ2-2, with 15 bases lining up with TRBD2. Germline CDR1 reads LGHNA; CDR2 reads YNFKEQ. The J segment lost 3 bases and the V segment lost 4 bases, leaving 6 bases of the junction unmatched. The CDR3 runs to 18 residues.

The V and J genes are TRBV28 and TRBJ2-1, with 8 positions matching TRBD2. CDR1 is MDHEN, CDR2 SYDVKM, per germline. The CDR3 totals 16 residues. V lost 7 bases and J lost 7; bases outside the gene matches: 15. CDR3: CASIRGFGRAGNEQFF. DNA of the CDR3: TGTGCCAGCATCAGGGGTTTCGGGAGGGCTGGGAATGAGCAGTTCTTC.

The rearrangement uses TRBV18 and TRBJ1-3; 12 nucleotides line up with TRBD1. This CDR3 region has 14 residues. The J segment lost 8 bases and the V segment lost 3 bases, leaving 2 bases of the junction unmatched. The V gene's germline CDR1 is KGHSH and CDR2 LQKENI. CDR3 region: CASSPGQGADTIYF. The CDR3 DNA reads TGTGCCAGCTCACCGGGACAGGGGGCGGACACCATATATTTT.

This clone was observed a single time. The rearrangement joins TRBV5-1 to TRBJ2-7, with D tentatively TRBD1 (5 bases). From germline, CDR1 is SGHRS and CDR2 YFSETQ. There are 12 residues in the CDR3. V lost 7 bases and J lost 7, with 15 bases in between. The CDR3 is CASSGGAAEQYF. DNA for the CDR3: TGCGCCAGCTCAGGTGGGGCAGCAGAGCAGTACTTC.

J is TRBJ2-2 and V is TRBV4-1; tentative D call: TRBD1 (6 bases). V dropped 4 bases and J dropped 3 bases, with 15 bases sitting between them. Per the germline V gene, CDR1 is MGHRA and CDR2 is YSYEKL. This CDR3 spans 16 amino acids. The CDR3 sequence is CASSPSPGDDTGELFF. CDR3 nucleotides: TGCGCCAGCAGCCCGAGCCCAGGGGATGACACCGGGGAGCTGTTTTTT.

V and J are TRBV7-9 and TRBJ1-3, with D possibly matching TRBD1 (6 bases). The CDR3 is 17 residues long. Germline V gene lookup returns CDR1 SEHNR and CDR2 FQNEAQ (reference sequence). V lost 6 bases and J lost 4, with 22 bases in between. CDR3 in DNA: TGTGCCAGCAGTAACCCCGACAGGCTCGAAGGCGGAAACACCATATATTTT. Translated, it gives CASSNPDRLEGGNTIYF.

The chain recombines TRBV5-5 with TRBJ2-1; possible D gene TRBD2, 6 bases. Trimming pared 2 bases from V and 10 bases from J, leaving 19 bases between. The CDR3 covers 15 residues. Germline lookup yields CDR1 SGHKS and CDR2 YYEKEE (reference sequence). CDR3 residues: CASSFGGTQVIEQFF. The CDR3 bases are TGTGCCAGCAGCTTTGGGGGGACCCAGGTGATCGAGCAGTTCTTC.

The chain combines TRBV27 with TRBJ2-7; weak D call: TRBD1 (6 bases). Trimming took 6 bases from V and 8 from J, leaving 20 bases between them. The CDR3 is 14 residues long. The germline CDR1 and CDR2 sequences are MNHEY and SMNVEV (reference sequence). Written as DNA, the CDR3 is TGTGCCAGCAGGCAAGAGGGACATCTTAACAAGCAGTACTTC. It encodes CASRQEGHLNKQYF.

The rearrangement joins TRBV18 to TRBJ2-7; TRBD1 agrees at 10 bases. The length of the CDR3 is 15 residues. Germline V gives CDR1 KGHSH, CDR2 LQKENI. V lost 6 bases, J lost 3 bases, and 8 bases stayed unmatched. CDR3 sequence: CASSLRDRGNYEQYF. As DNA, the CDR3 is TGTGCCAGCTCGCTCCGGGACAGGGGTAACTACGAGCAGTACTTC. Complete variable domain (other parts from reference TRBV18 and TRBJ2-7): NAGVMQNPRHLVRRRGQEARLRCSPMKGHSHVYWYRQLPEEGLKFMVYLQKENIIDESGMPKERFSAEFPKEGPSILRIQQVVRGDSAAYFCASSLRDRGNYEQYFGPGTRLTVT.

J is TRBJ1-2 and V is TRBV3-1 (or the pseudogene TRBV3-2), with 8 bases fitting TRBD1. This CDR3 contains 19 residues. Looked up from germline, CDR1 is LGHDT and CDR2 is YNNKEL (reference sequence). V lost 4 bases and J lost 4; bases outside the gene matches: 20. CDR3 residues: CASSPEAPTPRGLFYGYTF. In nucleotides, the CDR3 is TGTGCCAGCAGCCCGGAAGCTCCCACCCCCAGGGGGCTTTTCTATGGCTACACCTTC.